This T cell receptor beta chain was sequenced for a study of cytotoxic CD8 clonotypes in ibrutinib-treated CLL. Study-wide points: Clonality climbed at ibrutinib response, then dropped toward baseline at progression.

The protocol was immunoSEQ multiplex PCR, while the TCRdb copy is restricted to in-frame clones and leaves out a portion. This sample yields 97,000 or so clones, of which about 78% are seen a single time; 32% belongs to the top ten. This clone was found once. Its cognate antigen is unknown. This CDR3 has 12 residues. Trimming left V 1 base short and J 8 bases short, with 7 bases between. Germline values: CDR1 SGHAT, CDR2 FQDESV (reference sequence). The gene calls are TRBV11-1 and TRBJ2-3; D may be TRBD2 (5 bases). The TCR sequence derives from a human donor with chronic lymphocytic leukemia. The specimen comprised PBMCs, sampled after 12 months of ibrutinib treatment. DNA for the CDR3: TGTGCCAGCAGCTTAGATGAGGGTACGCAGTATTTT. This translates into CASSLDEGTQYF.